One sample yielded the 15 T cell receptor beta chains listed below, sequenced in a study of blood T cell repertoires in COVID-19. The table came from immunoSEQ multiplex PCR; TCRdb's copy has only in-frame clones and leaves some out. The sample lists more than 150,000 clones, about 88% occurring once. The sequencing input was peripheral blood. Receptors were obtained from a man aged 65-85 years with active or convalescent COVID-19.

This clone has just a few counts. V is TRBV29-1 and J is TRBJ2-1; 9 bases agree with TRBD2. The CDR3 runs to 14 residues. V shed 4 bases, J shed 5 bases, and the junction held 6 bases outside the gene matches. Germline loops: CDR1 SQVTM, CDR2 ANQGSEA. Here the CDR3 reads CSVGLSSGNNEQFF. The CDR3 DNA sequence: TGCAGCGTTGGTCTATCTAGCGGGAACAATGAGCAGTTCTTC.

The gene calls are TRBV5-1 and TRBJ1-6; 7 nucleotides align to TRBD1. The CDR3 runs to 14 residues. The junction had 7 bases not matched to a gene; V was cut back by 3 bases and J by 10 bases. From germline, CDR1 is SGHRS and CDR2 YFSETQ. CDR3 protein: CASSWDSIRSPLHF. Written as DNA, the CDR3 is TGCGCCAGCAGCTGGGACAGTATACGATCACCCCTCCACTTT.

The chain has TRBV28 and TRBJ1-5; D uncertain. This CDR3 contains 12 residues. CDR1 is MDHEN and CDR2 is SYDVKM in the germline V gene. Trimming pared 4 bases from V and 6 bases from J, leaving 7 bases between. As DNA, the CDR3 is TGTGCCAGCAGTTCCACAGTTCAGCCCCAGCATTTT. It encodes CASSSTVQPQHF.

The genes are TRBV7-2 and TRBJ2-1; 7 bases align to TRBD1. This CDR3 contains 14 residues. V gave up 2 bases and J gave up 10 bases; unmatched junction bases: 8. Germline V gene sequence: CDR1 SGHTA, CDR2 FQGNSA. CDR3 sequence reads: CASSLSWTGVEQFF. DNA of the CDR3: TGTGCCAGCAGCTTATCTTGGACAGGCGTCGAGCAGTTCTTC.

The V and J genes are TRBV13 and TRBJ2-2; no reliable D call. This CDR3 has 16 amino acids. In germline, CDR1 is PRHDT, CDR2 FYEKMQ (reference sequence). Trimming took off 5 bases at V and 1 base at J, with 14 bases between the two ends. The CDR3: CASSHSAVRNTGELFF. For the CDR3, the DNA is TGTGCCAGCAGCCACTCCGCGGTTCGGAACACCGGGGAGCTGTTTTTT.

The V call is TRBV10-2, the J call TRBJ1-2, with 8 bases identical to TRBD1. Germline assignment: CDR1 WSHSY and CDR2 SAAADI. V was pared by 6 bases and J by 4 bases, with 4 bases of the junction left unmatched. The CDR3 sequence is 13 residues long. The CDR3 is CASRLGQAYGYTF. CDR3 coding DNA: TGCGCCAGCAGACTGGGACAGGCCTATGGCTACACCTTC.

This chain uses TRBV25-1 with TRBJ2-7; D is possibly TRBD1 (6 bases). Germline values: CDR1 MGHDK, CDR2 SYGVNS. The CDR3 is 15 amino acids. Trimming pared 6 bases from V and 0 bases from J, leaving 15 bases between. The CDR3 nucleotides are TGTGCCAGCAGAGAGACAGGACTTAGCTCCTACGAGCAGTACTTC. This sequence encodes CASRETGLSSYEQYF.

The chain recombines TRBV15 with TRBJ2-3; D might be TRBD1 (6 bases). Germline V gives CDR1 LNHNV, CDR2 YYDKDF (reference sequence). The CDR3 has 18 residues. With 0 bases removed from V and 1 base from J, the gap between germline ends came to 17 bases. CDR3 sequence reads: CATSREGELGAGTDTQYF. In nucleotides, the CDR3 is TGTGCCACCAGCAGAGAGGGGGAACTGGGGGCAGGCACAGATACGCAGTATTTT.

This sequence joins TRBV7-8 and TRBJ2-1; 13 bases map to TRBD2. This CDR3 contains 15 residues. The V segment lost 0 bases and the J segment 9 bases; nucleotides outside the gene matches: 2. Germline assignment: CDR1 SGHVS and CDR2 FQNEAQ. The CDR3: CASSLAGTSGAEQFF. For the CDR3, the DNA is TGTGCCAGCAGCTTAGCCGGGACTAGCGGGGCTGAGCAGTTCTTC.

This chain links TRBV5-4 with TRBJ1-2, with D possibly being TRBD1 (6 bases). Trimming took off 4 bases at V and 4 bases at J, with 14 bases between the two ends. Germline V gene lookup returns CDR1 SGHNT and CDR2 YYREEE (reference sequence). The CDR3 sequence is 14 residues long. The CDR3 DNA reads TGTGCCAGCAGCGCAAGGACAGAGGCCTATGGCTACACCTTC. Amino acids: CASSARTEAYGYTF.

This clone was found a few times. The chain carries TRBV5-5 and TRBJ2-5, with 8 bases aligning to TRBD1. Trimming at V came to 0 bases and at J to 4 bases, leaving 8 bases not matched to a gene. The CDR3 is 16 amino acids. CDR1 is SGHKS and CDR2 is YYEKEE in the germline V gene (reference sequence). The CDR3 region is CASSLGETGVRETQYF. CDR3 DNA sequence: TGTGCCAGCAGCTTGGGCGAGACAGGGGTTCGAGAGACCCAGTACTTC.

The rearrangement uses TRBV23-1 and TRBJ2-5, with a possible D match to TRBD2 (7 bases). TRBV23-1 is labeled an ORF, and its function is uncertain. V was cut by 5 bases and J by 5 bases, with 24 bases left in between. The CDR3 totals 17 residues. The chain's CDR3 is CASSYTGGGGSLETQYF. The CDR3 DNA reads as TGCGCCAGCAGTTATACCGGGGGAGGGGGTAGCTTGGAGACCCAGTACTTC.

In this sample, this clone turned up many times. The chain couples TRBV6-2 or TRBV6-3 to TRBJ1-4; TRBD1 matches at 12 bases. CDR1 is MNHEY and CDR2 is SVGEGT in the germline V gene. CDR3 size: 17 residues. Losses at the gene ends were 5 bases for V and 7 bases for J; bases not matched to a gene: 11. CDR3: CASSPRDRGPVGEKLFF. CDR3 DNA sequence: TGTGCCAGCAGTCCCCGGGACAGGGGGCCTGTGGGTGAAAAACTGTTTTTT.

V gene TRBV10-3 combines with J gene TRBJ1-1; the D gene is possibly TRBD1 (5 bases). From germline, CDR1 is ENHRY and CDR2 SYGVKD. The CDR3 is made up of 14 amino acids. The germline V and J ends were trimmed by 2 bases and 6 bases, with 13 bases remaining between them. The DNA of the CDR3 is TGTGCCATCAGTGAGGATGGCAGGGCGGCTGAAGCTTTCTTT. The encoded protein is CAISEDGRAAEAFF.

The rearrangement uses TRBV7-2 and TRBJ2-3, with D unresolved. This CDR3 comprises 18 residues. Per germline, CDR1 SGHTA and CDR2 FQGNSA. Trimming took off 1 base at V and 5 bases at J, with 22 bases between the two ends. The CDR3 reads CASSLGRLALMDRDTQYF. In DNA, the CDR3 is TGTGCCAGCAGCTTAGGTCGATTAGCATTGATGGATAGAGATACGCAGTATTTT.